This T cell receptor beta chain was recorded in a study of T cell responses to AZD1222 COVID-19 vaccine. The study, taken as a whole, reports: Vaccine-related CD4 TCRs covered spike, predominating at 160-218 and 743-854.

The assay was immunoSEQ multiplex PCR, and TCRdb's table has in-frame clones only and misses some. The sample lists around 130,000 clones; roughly 84% were seen once. As concerns this clone: The antigen is undetermined.

Germline-derived CDR1 and CDR2 are MRHNA and SNTAGT. After removal of 3 bases from V and 0 bases from J, the junction contained 4 bases not matched to a gene. The CDR3 length is 16 residues. Sequencing was performed on peripheral blood, taken on day 0 of AZD1222 vaccination. The chain employs TRBV6-4 and TRBJ2-3, with 9 bases identical to TRBD2. The source is an adult in good health. The CDR3 here is CASSERLAASTDTQYF. CDR3 DNA sequence: TGTGCCAGCAGTGAGAGACTAGCGGCTAGCACAGATACGCAGTATTTT.